The clone carrying this T cell receptor (beta chain) turned up a few times. Its matching antigen is unknown. This entry comes from a study of CD8 T cells in ankylosing spondylitis. Findings of the study overall: A CD8+ phenotype characterized the disease-linked clones, which were relatively rare in peripheral blood. What seemed typical of ankylosing spondylitis blood was a TCR beta motif built from under 10 highly homologous variants.

Germline assignment: CDR1 MDHEN and CDR2 SYDVKM. J gave up 4 bases and V 7 bases, and 6 bases lay outside the gene matches. The CDR3 is made up of 16 amino acids. The TCR beta libraries were generated through quantitative 5'-RACE incorporating molecular barcodes. TCRdb processed the 5' RACE reads anew with MiXCR; each CDR3 protein has one entry. The sample holds 30,000 to 45,000 distinct CDR3 sequences, about 15% seen once. The material sequenced was blood. The chain links TRBV28 to TRBJ2-1; 14 positions agree with TRBD2. The receptor comes from a male donor with ankylosing spondylitis or in good health (not recorded which). CDR3 protein: CASTGTSGGGYNEQFF. CDR3 DNA sequence: TGTGCCAGCACCGGGACTAGCGGGGGAGGTTACAATGAGCAGTTCTTC.